This is a list of T cell receptor beta chains from one sample in a study of cytomegalovirus exposure and HLA in healthy donors. Only in-frame clones appear in the TCRdb table, and some are missing; sequencing was by immunoSEQ multiplex PCR. The repertoire holds more than 65,000 clones, approximately 96% seen once, with approximately 1.2% in the top ten. Material: PBMCs. The origin of the receptors is a young woman in good health and CMV-seronegative. Both conserved end residues are part of each CDR3. D genes are given only for firm matches. Expanded clones get a size class; other rows say once, few or many, or leave the size out.

v_gene	j_gene	d_gene	abundance	CDR3nt	CDR3aa
TRBV28	TRBJ2-5	TRBD2	once	TGTGCCAGCAGTTCCCATGGGGGCGGGGGGAAAGAGACCCAGTACTTC	CASSSHGGGGKETQYF
TRBV27	TRBJ1-1	.	.	TGTGCCAGCAGTTTGAACTCTCCTTTTTGGTCGGCGAGCGCTGAAGCTTTCTTT	CASSLNSPFWSASAEAFF
TRBV29-1	TRBJ2-7	TRBD1	.	TGCAGCGTTGCCAGTACTTCAAGACAGGGGAAGGTACGCGAGCAGTACTTC	CSVASTSRQGKVREQYF
TRBV5-1	TRBJ2-5	.	.	TGCGCCAGCAGCTTGGCCCAGGGCCCGCAAGAGACCCAGTACTTC	CASSLAQGPQETQYF
TRBV19	TRBJ2-1	.	.	TGTGCCAGTAGCCGGGGAGGACCCTTATACAATGAGCAGTTCTTC	CASSRGGPLYNEQFF
TRBV5-1	TRBJ2-3	TRBD2	.	TGCGCCAGCAGCTTGGCCTGGACTAGCGGGAGCGATACGCAGTATTTT	CASSLAWTSGSDTQYF
TRBV19	TRBJ2-2	.	.	TGTGCCAGTAACCCCCGAGGGTCGGCGAACACCGGGGAGCTGTTTTTT	CASNPRGSANTGELFF
TRBV28	TRBJ1-4	.	.	TGTGCCAGCACCCTTTCTAAAAAACTGTTTTTT	CASTLSKKLFF
TRBV7-8	TRBJ2-4	.	.	TGTGCCAGCAGGCCTACCCGAGCATTAGCCAAAAACATTCAGTACTTC	CASRPTRALAKNIQYF
TRBV7-2	TRBJ2-1	.	.	TGTGCCAGCAGCCCACTGAACCTCGATGAGCAGTTCTTC	CASSPLNLDEQFF
TRBV4-1	TRBJ1-2	TRBD1	.	TGCGCCAGCAGCCAACAGGACAGGGGAGATGGCTACACCTTC	CASSQQDRGDGYTF
TRBV5-1	TRBJ2-5	.	.	TGCGCCAGCAGCCCGGGAAGTGGCAGGGGAAGGGGGGAGACCCAGTACTTC	CASSPGSGRGRGETQYF
TRBV14	TRBJ2-3	TRBD2	.	TGTGCCAGCAGCCAGCCAGACGGGAGGTTATCAGATACGCAGTATTTT	CASSQPDGRLSDTQYF
TRBV11-2	TRBJ1-5	.	few	TGTGCCAGCGCACAGGGTCTCGGCAATCAGCCCCAGCATTTT	CASAQGLGNQPQHF
TRBV15	TRBJ1-5	.	.	TGTGCCACCAGCATGCAGGGCAATCAGCCCCAGCATTTT	CATSMQGNQPQHF
TRBV6-1	TRBJ1-1	.	.	TGTGCCAGCAGTGCAGGGGATTTGAACACTGAAGCTTTCTTT	CASSAGDLNTEAFF
TRBV5-1	TRBJ1-1	.	.	TGCGCCAGCAGACAGCTCGTATATAGAGCTTTCTTT	CASRQLVYRAFF
TRBV5-4	TRBJ2-7	TRBD1	.	TGTGCCAGCAGCTTGTTCGACAGGGACTCCTACGAGCAGTACTTC	CASSLFDRDSYEQYF
TRBV10-2	TRBJ2-5	TRBD2	.	TGCGCCAGCTACAAGCGGGAGGGATTGGAGACCCAGTACTTC	CASYKREGLETQYF
TRBV7-2	TRBJ2-7	TRBD2	.	TGTGCCAGCAGCTCGGGACTAGCGGCGCCCTACGAGCAGTACTTC	CASSSGLAAPYEQYF
TRBV10-3	TRBJ2-4	TRBD2	.	TGTGCCATCAGCTGGAGCGGGGGGGATCCCGACATTCAGTACTTC	CAISWSGGDPDIQYF
TRBV9	TRBJ1-2	.	.	TGTGCCAGCAGCGTGTCCGGGGGGCTCGGCTATGGCTACACCTTC	CASSVSGGLGYGYTF
TRBV6-6	TRBJ2-5	TRBD2	.	TGTGCCAGCAGTTACTCGTTAGCGGGAGGTAGCGAGACCCAGTACTTC	CASSYSLAGGSETQYF
TRBV7-9	TRBJ2-7	.	.	TGTGCCAGCAGCTTACCAGGAGCGGTGTACGAGCAGTACTTC	CASSLPGAVYEQYF
TRBV29-1	TRBJ2-7	.	.	TGCAGCGTTGAAGGCCTGAACAGCTCCTACGAGCAGTACTTC	CSVEGLNSSYEQYF
TRBV7-9	TRBJ2-2	.	.	TGTGCCAGCAGCTTCAACGGGGAGCTGTTTTTT	CASSFNGELFF
TRBV6-5	TRBJ2-2	.	.	TGTGCCAGCAGTCAGACCGGGGAGCTGTTTTTT	CASSQTGELFF
TRBV6-6	TRBJ2-1	TRBD2	.	TGTGCCAGCAGTAAAGGGACTAGCGGGCCCGATGAGCAGTTCTTC	CASSKGTSGPDEQFF
TRBV7-2	TRBJ2-7	TRBD2	.	TGTGCCAGCAGCTTAGTGGCTAGCGGCCTAGAATCCTACGAGCAGTACTTC	CASSLVASGLESYEQYF
TRBV6-5	TRBJ2-1	TRBD1	.	TGTGCCAGCAGTTACTCGGGACAGCAAAATGAGCAGTTCTTC	CASSYSGQQNEQFF
TRBV18	TRBJ2-3	.	.	TGTGCCAGTAAGCGGACTCTCACTAGCACAGATACGCAGTATTTT	CASKRTLTSTDTQYF
TRBV28	TRBJ1-2	TRBD1	.	TGTGCCAGCAGTTTGAGGACAGGGCGCTACTATGGCTACACCTTC	CASSLRTGRYYGYTF
TRBV6-5	TRBJ1-6	.	.	TGTGCCAGCAGGTCTACAGGCTCCAATTCACCCCTCCACTTT	CASRSTGSNSPLHF
TRBV6-1	TRBJ1-1	.	.	TGTGCCAGCAGCATTCAGGGGTACACTGAAGCTTTCTTT	CASSIQGYTEAFF
TRBV6-5	TRBJ2-5	.	.	TGTGCCAGCAGTTACTCGGTCCCGGGGGTTTTAGGGACCCAGTACTTC	CASSYSVPGVLGTQYF
TRBV5-1	TRBJ2-1	.	.	TGCGCCAGCAGCTTGGGCGGGGTACTAGCACTAAACCACAATGAGCAGTTCTTC	CASSLGGVLALNHNEQFF
TRBV6-5	TRBJ2-7	.	.	TGTGCCAGCAGTTCGCCGGACATGCGTGAACACGAGCAGTACTTC	CASSSPDMREHEQYF
TRBV30	TRBJ1-1	.	once	TGTGCCTGGAGTGTACTACGAGGGGAGGTAGAAGCTTTCTTT	CAWSVLRGEVEAFF
TRBV27	TRBJ2-1	TRBD2	.	TGTGCCAGCACCTGGGGGGGGAATGAGCAGTTCTTC	CASTWGGNEQFF
TRBV11-2	TRBJ1-1	.	once	TGTGCCAGCAGCCTTTCCTACACTGAAGCTTTCTTT	CASSLSYTEAFF
TRBV5-1	TRBJ2-5	.	.	TGCGCCAGCAGCGTAGCGGACCAAGAGACCCAGTACTTC	CASSVADQETQYF
TRBV5-1	TRBJ2-1	TRBD2	.	TGCGCCAGCAGCTTGGCCATCCTAGCGGGAGGGCTCGGTGAGCAGTTCTTC	CASSLAILAGGLGEQFF